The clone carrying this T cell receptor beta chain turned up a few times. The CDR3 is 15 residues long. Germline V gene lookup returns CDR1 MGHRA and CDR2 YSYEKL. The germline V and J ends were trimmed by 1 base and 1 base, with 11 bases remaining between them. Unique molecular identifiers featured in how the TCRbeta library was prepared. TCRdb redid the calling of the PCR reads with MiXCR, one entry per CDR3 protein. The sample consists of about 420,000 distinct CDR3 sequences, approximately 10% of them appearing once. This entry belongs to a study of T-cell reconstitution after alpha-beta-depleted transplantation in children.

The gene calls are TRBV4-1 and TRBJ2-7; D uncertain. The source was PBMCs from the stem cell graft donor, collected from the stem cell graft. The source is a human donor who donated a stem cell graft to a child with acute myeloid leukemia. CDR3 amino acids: CASSQVQDASYEQYV. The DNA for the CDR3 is TGCGCCAGCAGCCAAGTCCAGGATGCGTCCTACGAGCAGTACGTC.